One and the same sample provided the 9 T cell receptor beta chains below, sequenced in a study of blood T cell repertoires in COVID-19. TCRdb's copy holds only in-frame clones and misses some; the assay was immunoSEQ multiplex PCR. The sample lists some 120,000 clones, 85% occurring once. Sequenced sample: peripheral blood. Receptor source: an elderly man with active or convalescent COVID-19.

The J gene is TRBJ1-5, the V gene TRBV30; D not resolved. Trimming stripped 0 bases from V and 9 bases from J, with 18 bases between. There are 15 residues in the CDR3. In germline, CDR1 is GTSNPN, CDR2 SVGIG (reference sequence). The CDR3 DNA sequence: TGTGCCTGGAGTGTACCGGGATCGCCAAAGTGGCCCCAGCATTTT. Protein product: CAWSVPGSPKWPQHF.

The rearrangement links TRBV11-2 to TRBJ2-3; TRBD2 agrees at 8 bases. CDR3 length equals 16 residues. Germline V lookup: CDR1 SGHAT, CDR2 FQNNGV. Trimming at V came to 5 bases and at J to 4 bases, leaving 11 bases not matched to a gene. The CDR3 loop reads CASSKDAGGGADTQYF. Written as DNA, the CDR3 is TGTGCCAGCAGCAAAGATGCGGGGGGAGGGGCAGATACGCAGTATTTT.

The CDR3 here is CASSFAGPGTNEQFF. The CDR3 nucleotides are TGCGCCAGCAGCTTTGCGGGGCCGGGCACCAATGAGCAGTTCTTC. The chain recombines TRBV5-1 with TRBJ2-1, with a tentative D call TRBD2 (6 bases). From germline, CDR1 is SGHRS and CDR2 YFSETQ. V was shortened by 2 bases and J by 6 bases, with 15 bases between the two germline ends. The CDR3 spans 15 residues.

The chain has TRBV3-1 (or the pseudogene TRBV3-2) and TRBJ1-2; D gene uncertain. Germline-derived CDR1 and CDR2 are LGHDT and YNNKEL (reference sequence). The length of the CDR3 is 16 residues. Trimming cost V 1 base and J 4 bases, with 16 bases left between them. The CDR3 sequence is CASSQGGGRAAYGYTF. CDR3 coding DNA: TGTGCCAGCAGCCAAGGCGGAGGGCGGGCGGCCTATGGCTACACCTTC.

The V gene is TRBV19, the J gene TRBJ1-1; 7 bases fit TRBD1. Germline CDR1 and CDR2: LNHDA and SQIVND (reference sequence). The J segment lost 3 bases and the V segment lost 5 bases, leaving 12 bases of the junction unmatched. The CDR3 sequence is 16 residues long. CDR3 sequence: CASSPSQQGKDTEAFF. The CDR3 nucleotides are TGTGCCAGTAGTCCCAGCCAACAGGGGAAGGACACTGAAGCTTTCTTT.

This clone came up once. This sequence joins TRBV24-1 and TRBJ2-2; 8 nucleotides align to TRBD1. Germline trimming cut 6 bases from V and 3 bases from J; bases unmatched to any gene: 2. Germline values: CDR1 KGHDR, CDR2 SFDVKD. This CDR3 comprises 14 residues. For the CDR3, the DNA is TGTGCCACCAGTCCAGGGGGCTACACCGGGGAGCTGTTTTTT. The encoded protein is CATSPGGYTGELFF.

This clone was counted between two and nine times. The chain joins TRBV20-1 to TRBJ1-5; 7 bases map to TRBD1. The V and J ends lost 3 bases and 4 bases, in that order; junction bases with no gene match: 6. CDR1 and CDR2 from the germline V gene are DFQATT and SNEGSKA (reference sequence). The CDR3 has 14 amino acids. The CDR3 reads CSASGDRENQPQHF. In DNA, the CDR3 is TGCAGTGCTAGTGGTGACAGGGAGAATCAGCCCCAGCATTTT.

This sequence joins TRBV5-1 and TRBJ2-5, with TRBD2 matching over 11 bases. J lost 4 bases, V lost 4 bases, and 3 bases had no gene match. There are 14 residues in the CDR3. Looked up from germline, CDR1 is SGHRS and CDR2 is YFSETQ. The DNA for the CDR3 is TGCGCCAGCAGCCCCGGGACTAGCGGAGAGACCCAGTACTTC. Encoded protein: CASSPGTSGETQYF.

The rearrangement joins TRBV2 to TRBJ2-1; TRBD1 matches 7 bases. CDR1 and CDR2 (germline): SNHLY, FYNNEI. The junction had 10 bases not matched to a gene; V was cut back by 2 bases and J by 3 bases. The CDR3 spans 17 residues. The CDR3 DNA follows: TGTGCCAGCAGTGAAAACCCTACAGGGGTTCGCTACAATGAGCAGTTCTTC. Its translation is CASSENPTGVRYNEQFF.